These 18 T cell receptor beta chains were sequenced from one sample in a study of beta chain features in type 1 diabetes. Antigen specificity for these receptors is unknown. Study results and caveats: Shorter TCRB CDR3s, moderately but significantly so, were found in Type 1 diabetes patients in all four CD4+ subsets.

As every portion of the isolated RNA was reverse transcribed, the sequencing read expressed TCRB transcripts. Produced via immunoSEQ multiplex PCR; TCRdb's table is partial and in-frame only. The data show hundreds of thousands of clones, 13% seen once. Input material: naive CD4+ T cells from blood. All receptors derive from a man aged 18 to 29 with type 1 diabetes.

This clone showed up just a few times. The gene calls are TRBV30 and TRBJ1-1; D perhaps matches TRBD1 (6 bases). Trimming stripped 4 bases from V and 3 bases from J, with 12 bases between. The CDR3 sequence is 13 residues long. Germline loops: CDR1 GTSNPN, CDR2 SVGIG (reference sequence). CDR3 residues: CAWNGQLDTEAFF. The CDR3 bases are TGTGCCTGGAACGGACAGCTAGACACTGAAGCTTTCTTT.

This clone has more than one count but fewer than ten. The J gene is TRBJ2-5, the V gene TRBV5-6, with TRBD2 as a possible D gene (6 bases). The CDR3 extends over 13 amino acids. The germline CDR1 and CDR2 sequences are SGHDT and YYEEEE. The germline V and J ends were trimmed by 3 bases and 5 bases, with 11 bases remaining between them. Here the CDR3 DNA reads TGTGCCAGCAGCTCCGGGACTGTGGAGACCCAGTACTTC. Translating gives CASSSGTVETQYF.

In its sample, this clone was seen a few times. The rearrangement uses TRBV10-3 and TRBJ2-7; TRBD2 might be the D (6 bases). Germline V gene sequence: CDR1 ENHRY, CDR2 SYGVKD. The CDR3 runs to 11 residues. V was pared by 9 bases and J by 5 bases, with 11 bases between. CDR3 DNA: TGTGCCATTTCTTGGGGGGACGAGCAGTACTTC. This codes for CAISWGDEQYF.

V and J are TRBV5-4 and TRBJ1-1; maybe TRBD1 (5 bases). Per the germline V gene, CDR1 is SGHNT and CDR2 is YYREEE (reference sequence). With 0 bases removed from V and 5 bases from J, the gap between germline ends came to 14 bases. The CDR3 has 15 residues. The CDR3 reads CASSLAVGVGTEAFF. The CDR3, as DNA: TGTGCCAGCAGCTTGGCCGTAGGGGTGGGAACTGAAGCTTTCTTT.

V gene TRBV14 combines with J gene TRBJ2-1; 10 positions agree with TRBD2. Trimming took 6 bases from V and 7 from J; bases not matched to a gene: 15. The CDR3 is made up of 17 amino acids. Germline V gene data show CDR1 as SGHDN and CDR2 as FVKESK. For the CDR3, the DNA is TGTGCCAGCAGGGCGCAAGCGGGGGGGCCCCGGGGAAATGAGCAGTTCTTC. This translates into CASRAQAGGPRGNEQFF.

This clone has a handful of counts. This chain links TRBV20-1 with TRBJ2-7; no clear D. Germline CDR1 reads DFQATT; CDR2 reads SNEGSKA (reference sequence). The CDR3 loop spans 11 amino acids. V was clipped by 5 bases and J by 5 bases, with 10 bases between them. The CDR3 loop is CSAGVQDEQYF. In DNA, the CDR3 is TGCAGTGCTGGGGTTCAGGACGAGCAGTACTTC.

This clone turned up a few times. DNA for the CDR3: TGTGCCAGCAGCTTAGGTCCCGGGGGGGCCGAGCAGTACTTC. It is translated as CASSLGPGGAEQYF. This chain links TRBV7-6 with TRBJ2-7; the match to TRBD2 covers 8 bases. V trimming: 1 base; J trimming: 6 bases; junction bases outside the gene matches: 5. The CDR3 loop spans 14 amino acids. The V gene's germline CDR1 is SGHVS and CDR2 FNYEAQ.

This clone was seen a few times. The sample contains more than one DNA sequence encoding this CDR3. The chain is built from TRBV30 and TRBJ2-5; D remains ambiguous. With 2 bases removed from V and 0 bases from J, the gap between germline ends came to 4 bases. CDR3 size: 12 residues. The germline gives CDR1 GTSNPN, CDR2 SVGIG (reference sequence). Here the CDR3 DNA reads TGTGCCTGGAGTCGTAACCAAGAGACCCAGTACTTC. Amino acid sequence: CAWSRNQETQYF.

The chain links TRBV14 to TRBJ2-7; weak D call: TRBD2 (6 bases). The CDR3 extends over 15 amino acids. Germline V gives CDR1 SGHDN, CDR2 FVKESK. V shed 1 base and J shed 0 bases, with 10 bases lying between them. CDR3 bases: TGTGCCAGCAGCCAAGTTGGGGGGAGCTCCTACGAGCAGTACTTC. Its translation: CASSQVGGSSYEQYF.

This clone came up once. The V and J genes are TRBV7-9 and TRBJ2-1, with D tentatively TRBD2 (6 bases). V was cut by 6 bases and J by 8 bases, with 11 bases left in between. Germline assignment: CDR1 SEHNR and CDR2 FQNEAQ (reference sequence). The CDR3 consists of 12 residues. The CDR3 here is CASSRGLYEQFF. The DNA for the CDR3 is TGTGCCAGCAGTAGGGGACTTTATGAGCAGTTCTTC.

This chain connects TRBV5-5 to TRBJ2-1; D call uncertain. V was trimmed by 5 bases and J by 10 bases, leaving 10 bases between them. Germline V gene sequence: CDR1 SGHKS, CDR2 YYEKEE (reference sequence). This CDR3 has 11 residues. The CDR3 nucleotides read TGTGCCAGCAGGGCGGCCGGAGAGCAGTTCTTC. Its translation is CASRAAGEQFF.

V is TRBV30 and J is TRBJ1-4, with 10 bases matching TRBD1. The V segment lost 5 bases and the J segment 9 bases; nucleotides outside the gene matches: 9. This CDR3 has 14 residues. Germline assignment: CDR1 GTSNPN and CDR2 SVGIG (reference sequence). This CDR3 reads CAWQIRDRGKKLFF. The CDR3 DNA is TGTGCCTGGCAAATCCGGGACAGGGGCAAAAAACTGTTTTTT.

Note on this clone: The same CDR3 arises from other DNA sequences in this sample as well. The chain has TRBV2 and TRBJ2-1, with a possible D match to TRBD1 (7 bases). The CDR3 length is 13 residues. Trimming removed 6 bases at V and 3 bases at J, with 9 bases between. In germline, CDR1 is SNHLY, CDR2 FYNNEI. The CDR3 bases are TGTGCCAGCAGGCGGGACAGCTACAATGAGCAGTTCTTC. This translates into CASRRDSYNEQFF.

The genes are TRBV27 and TRBJ1-6, with 7 bases lining up with TRBD1. CDR1 is MNHEY and CDR2 is SMNVEV in the germline V gene (reference sequence). This CDR3 region has 14 residues. V lost 3 bases, J lost 11 bases, and 7 bases stayed unmatched. In DNA, the CDR3 is TGTGCCAGCAGTTTCGGACAGGCTGGGACACCCCTCCACTTT. Amino acids: CASSFGQAGTPLHF.

The V call is TRBV7-9, the J call TRBJ1-3, with D unclear. The germline V gene encodes CDR1 SEHNR and CDR2 FQNEAQ (reference sequence). CDR3 length: 15 amino acids. Trimming cost V 0 bases and J 0 bases, with 6 bases left between them. CDR3 nucleotides: TGTGCCAGCAGCTTAGCTTCGGGCTCTGGAAACACCATATATTTT. It encodes CASSLASGSGNTIYF. Looking up the rest from reference TRBV7-9 and TRBJ1-3 gives the full variable domain: DTGVSQNPRHKITKRGQNVTFRCDPISEHNRLYWYRQTLGQGPEFLTYFQNEAQLEKSRLLSDRFSAERPKGSFSTLEIQRTEQGDSAMYLCASSLASGSGNTIYFGEGSWLTVV.

This clone was seen more than once but under ten times. The chain has TRBV5-1 and TRBJ2-3; possible D gene TRBD1, 6 bases. Germline V lookup: CDR1 SGHRS, CDR2 YFSETQ. The CDR3 length is 15 residues. Deletions cut 0 bases from V and 3 bases from J, with 11 bases between. CDR3 residues: CASSLDWQGTDTQYF. Written as DNA, the CDR3 is TGCGCCAGCAGCTTGGATTGGCAGGGGACAGATACGCAGTATTTT.

The chain recombines TRBV6-1 with TRBJ1-1; 8 nucleotides match TRBD1. CDR1 and CDR2 (germline): MNHNS, SASEGT. Trimming at V came to 3 bases and at J to 5 bases, leaving 20 bases not matched to a gene. The CDR3 loop spans 19 amino acids. This CDR3 reads CASSDRAEDRVKRRTEAFF. The DNA of the CDR3 is TGTGCCAGCAGTGACCGGGCGGAGGACAGGGTGAAGCGCCGGACTGAAGCTTTCTTT.

This sequence joins TRBV5-1 and TRBJ2-7; TRBD1 matches at 9 bases. The CDR3 consists of 14 residues. J lost 6 bases, V lost 4 bases, and 8 bases had no gene match. Germline CDR1 and CDR2: SGHRS and YFSETQ. The CDR3, as DNA: TGCGCCAGCAGCGAGGGACAGGGTTACTCCGAGCAGTACTTC. This codes for CASSEGQGYSEQYF.